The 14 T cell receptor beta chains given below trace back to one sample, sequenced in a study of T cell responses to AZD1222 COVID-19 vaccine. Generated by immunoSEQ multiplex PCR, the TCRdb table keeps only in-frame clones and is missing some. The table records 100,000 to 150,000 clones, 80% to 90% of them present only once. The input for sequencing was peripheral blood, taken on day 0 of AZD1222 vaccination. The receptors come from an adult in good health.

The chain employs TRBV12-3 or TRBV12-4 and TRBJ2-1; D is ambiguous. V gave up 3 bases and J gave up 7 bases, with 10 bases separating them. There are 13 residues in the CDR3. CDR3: CASSFSLSNEQFF. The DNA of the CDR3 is TGTGCCAGCAGTTTCTCTCTTTCGAATGAGCAGTTCTTC.

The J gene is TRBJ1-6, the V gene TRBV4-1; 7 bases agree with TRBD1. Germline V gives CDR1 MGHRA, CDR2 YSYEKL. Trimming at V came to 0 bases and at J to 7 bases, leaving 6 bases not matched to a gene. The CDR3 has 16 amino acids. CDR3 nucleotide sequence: TGCGCCAGCAGCCAAGAAAAGGACAGGACAAATTCACCCCTCCACTTT. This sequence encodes CASSQEKDRTNSPLHF.

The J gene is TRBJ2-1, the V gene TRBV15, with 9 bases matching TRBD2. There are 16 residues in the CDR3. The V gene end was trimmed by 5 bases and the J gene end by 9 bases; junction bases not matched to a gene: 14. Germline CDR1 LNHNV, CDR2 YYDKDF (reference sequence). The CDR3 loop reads CATSASRAGGFGEQFF. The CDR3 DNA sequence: TGTGCCACCAGCGCCTCCAGGGCGGGAGGGTTTGGTGAGCAGTTCTTC.

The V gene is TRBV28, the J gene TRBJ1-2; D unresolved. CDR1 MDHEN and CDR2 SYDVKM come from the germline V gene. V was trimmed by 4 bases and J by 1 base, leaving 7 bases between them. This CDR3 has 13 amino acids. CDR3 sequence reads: CASSSGLNYGYTF. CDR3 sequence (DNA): TGTGCCAGCAGTTCGGGCCTTAACTATGGCTACACCTTC.

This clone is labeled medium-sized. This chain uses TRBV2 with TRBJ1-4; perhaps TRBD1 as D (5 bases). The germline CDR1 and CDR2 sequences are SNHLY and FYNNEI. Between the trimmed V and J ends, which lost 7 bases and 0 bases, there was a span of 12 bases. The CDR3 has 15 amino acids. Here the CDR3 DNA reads TGTGCCAGCACCGAGGACACCTCAACTAATGAAAAACTGTTTTTT. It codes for CASTEDTSTNEKLFF.

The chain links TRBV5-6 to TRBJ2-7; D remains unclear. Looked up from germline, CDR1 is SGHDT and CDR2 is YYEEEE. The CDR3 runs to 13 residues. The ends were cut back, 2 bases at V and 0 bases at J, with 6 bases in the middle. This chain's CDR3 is CASSFGDSYEQYF. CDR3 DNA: TGTGCCAGCAGCTTTGGGGACTCCTACGAGCAGTACTTC.

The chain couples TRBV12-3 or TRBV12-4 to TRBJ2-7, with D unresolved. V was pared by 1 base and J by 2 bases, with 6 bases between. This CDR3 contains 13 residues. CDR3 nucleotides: TGTGCCAGCAGTTTAGGTCGGACCTACGAGCAGTACTTC. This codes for CASSLGRTYEQYF.

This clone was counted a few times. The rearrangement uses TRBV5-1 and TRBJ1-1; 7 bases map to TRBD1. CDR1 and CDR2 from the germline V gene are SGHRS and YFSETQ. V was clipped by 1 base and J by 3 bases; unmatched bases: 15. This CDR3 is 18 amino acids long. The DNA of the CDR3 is TGCGCCAGCAGCTTGCTCGGACAGGTTAGACGGTTGTACACTGAAGCTTTCTTT. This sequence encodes CASSLLGQVRRLYTEAFF.

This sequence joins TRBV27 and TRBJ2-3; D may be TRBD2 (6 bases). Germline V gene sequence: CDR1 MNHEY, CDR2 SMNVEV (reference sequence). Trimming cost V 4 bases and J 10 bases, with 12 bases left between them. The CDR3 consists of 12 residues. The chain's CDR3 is CASSSPGAAQYF. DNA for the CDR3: TGTGCCAGCAGTTCTCCGGGAGCAGCGCAGTATTTT.

The CDR3 spells CASSQVGRVVGQPQHF. Written as DNA, the CDR3 is TGCGCCAGCAGCCAAGTCGGGAGGGTGGTTGGTCAGCCCCAGCATTTT. The chain employs TRBV4-1 and TRBJ1-5; D is ambiguous. Germline V gene data show CDR1 as MGHRA and CDR2 as YSYEKL. Trimming took off 1 base at V and 6 bases at J, with 16 bases between the two ends. The CDR3 is 16 amino acids.

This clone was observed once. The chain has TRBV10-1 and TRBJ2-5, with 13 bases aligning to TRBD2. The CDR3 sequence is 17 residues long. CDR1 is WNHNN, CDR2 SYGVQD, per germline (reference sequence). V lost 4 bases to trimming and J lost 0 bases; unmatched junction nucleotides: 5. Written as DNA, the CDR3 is TGCGCCAGCAGTGGTGGGACTAGCGGGGAGTACCAAGAGACCCAGTACTTC. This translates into CASSGGTSGEYQETQYF.

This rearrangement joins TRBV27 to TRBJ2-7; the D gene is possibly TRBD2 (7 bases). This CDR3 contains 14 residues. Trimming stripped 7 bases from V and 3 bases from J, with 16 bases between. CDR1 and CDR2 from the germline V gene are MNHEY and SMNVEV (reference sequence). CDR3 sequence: CASTRGGDLYEQYF. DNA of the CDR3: TGTGCCAGCACGAGAGGGGGGGACCTCTACGAGCAGTACTTC.

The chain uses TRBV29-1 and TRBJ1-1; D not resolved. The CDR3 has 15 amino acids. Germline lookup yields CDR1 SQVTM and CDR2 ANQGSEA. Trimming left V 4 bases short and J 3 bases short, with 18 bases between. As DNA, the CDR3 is TGCAGCGTTGCCGCGTCGGAGGGTGGGGACACTGAAGCTTTCTTT. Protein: CSVAASEGGDTEAFF.

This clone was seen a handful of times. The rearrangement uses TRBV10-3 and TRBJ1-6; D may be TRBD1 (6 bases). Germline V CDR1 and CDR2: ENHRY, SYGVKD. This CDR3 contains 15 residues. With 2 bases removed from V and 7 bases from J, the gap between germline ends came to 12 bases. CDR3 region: CAISEAGVGNSPLHF. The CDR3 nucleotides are TGTGCCATCAGTGAGGCAGGGGTTGGCAATTCACCCCTCCACTTT.